The rows below give T cell receptor beta chains drawn from one sample of a study of beta chain features in type 1 diabetes. The table came from immunoSEQ multiplex PCR; TCRdb's copy has only in-frame clones and leaves some out. The sample shows over 650,000 clones, over 12% of them seen only once. The material sequenced was naive CD4+ T cells from blood. The origin of the receptors is a young man with type 1 diabetes. Each CDR3 is given without its conserved first and last residue.

CDR3 protein: AWKGTNTEAF
V gene: TRBV30

CDR3 protein: ASSLAGLAGATNEQF
V gene: TRBV7-2

CDR3 protein: ASSLLVGTQY
V gene: TRBV14

CDR3 protein: ASSLGRTKSASMY
V gene: TRBV5-4

CDR3 protein: ASSSGLHYEQY
V gene: TRBV7-2

CDR3 protein: ASSLGTGGGYGYT
V gene: TRBV9

CDR3 protein: ASSQEEGSRTGTKETQY
V gene: TRBV4-2

CDR3 protein: ASRPPRGTDTQY
V gene: TRBV5-5

CDR3 protein: ASSVAGNTEAF
V gene: TRBV9

CDR3 protein: ASSQAGASSSYNEQF
V gene: TRBV5-1

CDR3 protein: AWAGQGNQPQH
V gene: TRBV30

CDR3 protein: ASSERLVSYEQY
V gene: TRBV2

CDR3 protein: SALARQPNTEAF
V gene: TRBV29-1

CDR3 protein: ASRLTGLSTDTQY
V gene: TRBV5-1

CDR3 protein: ASSPPNGLETEAF
V gene: TRBV18

CDR3 protein: ASSPGGTGYVSDEKLF
V gene: TRBV7-9

CDR3 protein: AWGTGGTQETQY
V gene: TRBV30

CDR3 protein: AWSFAVPGQGLGEQY
V gene: TRBV30

CDR3 protein: ASSVSGGTDTQY
V gene: TRBV9

CDR3 protein: ASRYTGVEQF
V gene: TRBV2

CDR3 protein: ASSVDSYYGYT
V gene: TRBV19

CDR3 protein: SVVHRAEAF
V gene: TRBV29-1

CDR3 protein: ASSVASGSESSYNEQF
V gene: TRBV9

CDR3 protein: ASSLLGAPEQY
V gene: TRBV7-9

CDR3 protein: ASSQPDRGEINYGYT
V gene: TRBV4-2

CDR3 protein: ASSYGGSSGNTIY
V gene: TRBV6-5

CDR3 protein: ASSQPHGDRGRTQPQH
V gene: TRBV4-2

CDR3 protein: ASSPRGGRSNEQF
V gene: TRBV27

CDR3 protein: ASLKTGGNVETQY
V gene: TRBV5-8

CDR3 protein: ASLPSGGETQY
V gene: TRBV7-9

CDR3 protein: ASSWAGTETYEQY
V gene: TRBV27

CDR3 protein: ASSYLTGPTGELF
V gene: TRBV6-5

CDR3 protein: ASSSRTGRNYGYT
V gene: TRBV7-9

CDR3 protein: ASSSSGTGVGARETQY
V gene: TRBV7-2

CDR3 protein: SVLNTYGYT
V gene: TRBV29-1

CDR3 protein: ASMAGVGNQPQH
V gene: TRBV27

CDR3 protein: ASSLRPEDEKLF
V gene: TRBV5-1

CDR3 protein: ASSPRDSGNNEQF
V gene: TRBV18

CDR3 protein: SASYRGQAF
V gene: TRBV20-1

CDR3 protein: ASSQDRDNQPQH
V gene: TRBV4-2

CDR3 protein: ASSLEVSGNTIY
V gene: TRBV7-9

CDR3 protein: AISKQSSGANVLT
V gene: TRBV10-3

CDR3 protein: ASSPGKINSYEQY
V gene: TRBV5-1

CDR3 protein: ASIMSGRSYGYT
V gene: TRBV19

CDR3 protein: ASSVGKGSTEAF
V gene: TRBV9

CDR3 protein: ASSPSGLATEAF
V gene: TRBV5-6

CDR3 protein: ASSIDRGNQPQH
V gene: TRBV7-9

CDR3 protein: ASSPRGESGYGYT
V gene: TRBV9

CDR3 protein: ASTYRTDMNTEAF
V gene: TRBV2

CDR3 protein: ASSPYSREEADTQY
V gene: TRBV4-1

CDR3 protein: ASSRGLAGPSYNEQF
V gene: TRBV5-1

CDR3 protein: ASSPFIGAGNTIY
V gene: TRBV27